These 2 T cell receptor beta chains were all obtained from the same sample, sequenced in a study of T cell responses to AZD1222 COVID-19 vaccine (dated by TCRdb to about 2021). Library method: the immunoSEQ multiplex PCR assay. TCRdb limited this immuneACCESS table to in-frame rearrangements with V and J called. A share of clones is missing; checked studies link under half to unresolved V genes, and the rest is unexplained. The sample yields some 120,000 clones; roughly 91% were counted once. The top ten constitute roughly 1.3% of the sample. The intended sense of this specimen's time point label: baseline before first vaccination. The source material was peripheral blood, sampled on day 0 of AZD1222 vaccination. The source of these receptors is an adult in good health.

The V call is TRBV19, the J call TRBJ1-5; TRBD1 agrees at 8 bases. The CDR3 runs 15 residues. J lost 2 bases, V lost 6 bases, and 6 bases had no gene match. In germline, CDR1 is LNHDA, CDR2 SQIVND (reference sequence). Here the CDR3 DNA reads TGTGCCAGTAGATCAGGGGGCTCTGGCAATCAGCCCCAGCATTTT. Its translation: CASRSGGSGNQPQHF.

The rearrangement uses TRBV27 and TRBJ1-5, with D maybe TRBD1 (6 bases). Germline V gives CDR1 MNHEY, CDR2 SMNVEV (reference sequence). CDR3 size: 14 residues. Trimming removed 5 bases from V and 7 bases from J, with 15 bases in between. Here the CDR3 reads CASSQGQGRQPQHF. CDR3 DNA sequence: TGTGCCAGCAGTCAGGGACAAGGGCGGCAGCCCCAGCATTTT.